This T cell receptor beta chain was identified during a study of CD8+ T cells in alopecia areata. About the research overall: Tofacitinib lasted 6 to 18 months, then 6 months off drug. Study results and caveats: One nonresponder leaves baseline CD8+ expansion's link to response uncertain.

The treatment denotes: oral pan-JAK inhibitor, 5-10 mg twice daily. Of note for this clone: Its antigen is undetermined.

The V end lost 0 bases, the J end lost 4 bases, and 9 bases lay between the germline ends. The CDR3 is 14 residues long. Germline V gene lookup returns CDR1 MNHEY and CDR2 SMNVEV (reference sequence). In each case, RNA was isolated and then reverse transcribed into cDNA as the sequencing template. TCRdb's copy holds only in-frame clones and misses some; the assay was immunoSEQ multiplex PCR. Altogether approximately 140,000 clones are present, 82% being singletons, with the ten largest covering about 25%. The chain employs TRBV27 and TRBJ1-2; D not resolved. Sample: CD8+ T cells sorted from blood, taken at week 4, from a patient treated with tofacitinib. The TCR sequence derives from a human donor with alopecia areata. CDR3 sequence: CASSLSPQIYGYTF. The CDR3 coding sequence is TGTGCCAGCAGTTTATCGCCCCAGATCTATGGCTACACCTTC.